This T cell receptor beta chain was recovered during a study of T cells in Graves' hyperthyroidism and ophthalmopathy. The cohort's ophthalmopathy patients, a group with duration under 3 months, had a Clinical Activity Score of at least 3 and a NOSPECS grade of at least 4. Fresh peripheral blood, 8 to 10 ml of it, supplied the PBMCs. The source material, RNA transcripts, was used to amplify TCR beta CDR3 regions. The HTBI primer set drove a first-round RT-PCR of the TCR CDR3. In TCRdb, the multiplex PCR reads were re-called with MiXCR into one record per CDR3 protein. This table holds approximately 600,000 distinct CDR3 sequences, 12% to 15% found once. Germline loops: CDR1 MNHNS, CDR2 SASEGT. V was clipped by 6 bases and J by 7 bases; unmatched bases: 6. The CDR3 has 15 residues. This clonotype came up many times.

Sequencing used blood. The chain employs TRBV6-1 and TRBJ2-1; 13 bases are shared with TRBD2. This receptor was obtained from a woman aged 18 to 35 with Graves' ophthalmopathy. The CDR3: CASRQLAGGLNEQFF. The CDR3 bases are TGTGCCAGCAGACAACTAGCGGGAGGGCTTAATGAGCAGTTCTTC.